Shown below are 21 T cell receptor beta chains from a single sample sequenced in a study of CD8+ T cells in alopecia areata. Treatment denoted: oral pan-JAK inhibitor, 5-10 mg twice daily. RNA was isolated and reverse transcribed to cDNA, the sequencing template. The assay was immunoSEQ multiplex PCR, and TCRdb's table has in-frame clones only and misses some. Counted here are some 200,000 clones, around 56% occurring once; the ten biggest clones make up about 3.5%. The source material was CD4+ T cells sorted from blood, sampled at week 4, from a patient treated with tofacitinib. The receptors shown here come from a human donor with alopecia areata.

This chain connects TRBV27 to TRBJ1-6, with D hard to call. The CDR3 is 14 amino acids. CDR1 and CDR2 (germline): MNHEY, SMNVEV (reference sequence). The V and J ends lost 5 bases and 9 bases respectively, with 14 bases between them. The CDR3 protein is CASSAVLPFSPLHF. The CDR3 DNA sequence: TGTGCCAGCAGTGCCGTTCTCCCTTTTTCACCCCTCCACTTT.

This clone was detected only a few times. V is TRBV5-1 and J is TRBJ2-7; TRBD1 agrees at 9 bases. From germline, CDR1 is SGHRS and CDR2 YFSETQ. Trimming removed 4 bases from V and 2 bases from J; junction bases left unmatched: 4. The CDR3 has 14 amino acids. The CDR3 DNA reads TGCGCCAGCAGCAACCGGGACAGGGCCTACGAGCAGTACTTC. Residues: CASSNRDRAYEQYF.

This clone came up a few times. This chain links TRBV30 with TRBJ2-2; TRBD1 or TRBD2 may be the D gene (5 bases each). V was shortened by 5 bases and J by 6 bases, with 16 bases between the two germline ends. CDR3 length: 14 amino acids. Germline CDR1 reads GTSNPN; CDR2 reads SVGIG (reference sequence). Here the CDR3 reads CAWGGRLVAGELFF. In DNA, the CDR3 is TGTGCCTGGGGGGGACGGTTAGTGGCCGGGGAGCTGTTTTTT.

The rearrangement uses TRBV29-1 and TRBJ2-3; D is possibly TRBD1 or TRBD2 (6 bases each). V lost 7 bases and J 1 base, leaving 12 bases between the germline ends. CDR3 length: 13 amino acids. Germline loops: CDR1 SQVTM, CDR2 ANQGSEA. The CDR3 DNA sequence: TGCAGCGCCCATGGGGGGCGCACAGATACGCAGTATTTT. Translated: CSAHGGRTDTQYF.

J is TRBJ1-1 and V is TRBV4-2; 7 bases match TRBD1. V lost 4 bases, J lost 2 bases, and 19 bases stayed unmatched. In germline, CDR1 is LGHNA, CDR2 YNFKEQ. The CDR3 has 19 residues. CDR3 sequence reads: CASSRRLTGQTSINTEAFF. The CDR3 DNA sequence: TGTGCCAGCAGCCGACGTTTGACAGGGCAAACCAGCATCAACACTGAAGCTTTCTTT.

The chain carries TRBV19 and TRBJ1-5, with TRBD1 as a possible D gene (5 bases). Germline V gene data show CDR1 as LNHDA and CDR2 as SQIVND (reference sequence). This CDR3 has 15 residues. Trimming left V 0 bases short and J 6 bases short, with 12 bases between. CDR3 in amino acids: CASSIEGRVSQPQHF. CDR3 in DNA: TGTGCCAGTAGTATAGAGGGCAGGGTTTCTCAGCCCCAGCATTTT.

This clone was counted only a few times. The chain has TRBV29-1 and TRBJ1-6, with 10 nucleotides matching TRBD1. The CDR3 sequence is 14 residues long. V shed 6 bases and J 9 bases; nucleotides not matched to a gene: 8. Germline loops: CDR1 SQVTM, CDR2 ANQGSEA. The DNA of the CDR3 is TGCAGCGTAGTGTCCGGGACAGGGGTTTCACCCCTCCACTTT. Its translation: CSVVSGTGVSPLHF.

The J gene is TRBJ2-5, the V gene TRBV7-9, with a tentative D call TRBD2 (5 bases). V was pared by 5 bases and J by 5 bases, with 15 bases between. This CDR3 has 14 residues. In germline, CDR1 is SEHNR, CDR2 FQNEAQ (reference sequence). CDR3: CASSPTTRMETQYF. The CDR3 DNA sequence: TGTGCCAGCAGCCCGACTACTAGGATGGAGACCCAGTACTTC.

The rearrangement links TRBV23-1 to TRBJ1-5; D remains ambiguous. TRBV23-1 is an open reading frame whose function is uncertain. This CDR3 has 12 residues. V was cut by 7 bases and J by 4 bases, with 8 bases left in between. CDR3 nucleotides: TGCGCCAGCACTGAGGAAAATCAGCCCCAGCATTTT. Protein sequence: CASTEENQPQHF.

The chain combines TRBV18 with TRBJ2-1, with TRBD2 identical over 7 bases. Germline V gene lookup returns CDR1 KGHSH and CDR2 LQKENI. This CDR3 is built from 13 residues. V gave up 2 bases and J gave up 10 bases; unmatched junction bases: 5. The CDR3 loop reads CASSPRTGGEQFF. DNA for the CDR3: TGTGCCAGCTCACCAAGGACGGGAGGAGAGCAGTTCTTC. Full variable domain (missing parts from reference TRBV18 and TRBJ2-1): NAGVMQNPRHLVRRRGQEARLRCSPMKGHSHVYWYRQLPEEGLKFMVYLQKENIIDESGMPKERFSAEFPKEGPSILRIQQVVRGDSAAYFCASSPRTGGEQFFGPGTRLTVL.

The table lists this clone with a few counts. In nucleotides, the CDR3 is TGTGCCAGCAGCTTGACAGGGTCCGTGAACACTGAAGCTTTCTTT. It translates to CASSLTGSVNTEAFF. J is TRBJ1-1 and V is TRBV7-9; 7 positions match TRBD1. Germline V gene data show CDR1 as SEHNR and CDR2 as FQNEAQ (reference sequence). The CDR3 loop spans 15 amino acids. V was clipped by 3 bases and J by 0 bases; unmatched bases: 4.

The rearrangement joins TRBV7-2 to TRBJ2-7; maybe TRBD1 (6 bases). V lost 5 bases and J lost 4, with 12 bases in between. Looked up from germline, CDR1 is SGHTA and CDR2 is FQGNSA. The CDR3 extends over 13 amino acids. The CDR3 nucleotides read TGTGCCAGCAGCAAAGAGACAGGATACGAGCAGTACTTC. Translation gives CASSKETGYEQYF.

The sample holds a few counts of this clone. The CDR3: CSVSPGATDTQYF. Here the CDR3 DNA reads TGCAGCGTCTCCCCGGGGGCAACAGATACGCAGTATTTT. The rearrangement links TRBV29-1 to TRBJ2-3; TRBD1 or TRBD2 may be the D gene (6 bases each). In germline, CDR1 is SQVTM, CDR2 ANQGSEA. Deletions cut 6 bases from V and 3 bases from J, with 13 bases between. CDR3 size: 13 residues.

The rearrangement joins TRBV30 to TRBJ1-2; no firm D call. Trimming shortened V by 4 bases and J by 8 bases, and 11 bases separated the two germline ends. The CDR3 spans 11 residues. Per the germline V gene, CDR1 is GTSNPN and CDR2 is SVGIG (reference sequence). The CDR3 region is CAWTPLAGYTF. DNA for the CDR3: TGTGCCTGGACCCCGCTGGCGGGCTACACCTTC.

This clone came up a few times. The chain uses TRBV27 and TRBJ1-4, with TRBD1 matching over 10 bases. CDR3 length equals 15 residues. The trim removed 2 bases at V and 8 bases at J, leaving 5 bases unmatched. Germline CDR1 MNHEY, CDR2 SMNVEV (reference sequence). The CDR3 coding sequence is TGTGCCAGCAGTTTACGGACAGGGGGTCGAGAAAAACTGTTTTTT. This translates into CASSLRTGGREKLFF.

This clone was recorded a few times. The gene calls are TRBV29-1 and TRBJ1-2; D unresolved. V was cut by 0 bases and J by 4 bases, with 15 bases left in between. Germline V gene data show CDR1 as SQVTM and CDR2 as ANQGSEA. The CDR3 is 15 amino acids. The CDR3 loop is CSVEDGPPTLYGYTF. CDR3 in DNA: TGCAGCGTTGAAGACGGTCCTCCAACCCTCTATGGCTACACCTTC.

The chain joins TRBV5-1 to TRBJ2-1; D may be TRBD2 (6 bases). Germline V gives CDR1 SGHRS, CDR2 YFSETQ. V was trimmed by 0 bases and J by 8 bases, leaving 18 bases between them. The length of the CDR3 is 16 residues. CDR3 in amino acids: CASSLGQLRGEDEQFF. In nucleotides, the CDR3 is TGCGCCAGCAGCTTGGGCCAACTTCGCGGGGAGGATGAGCAGTTCTTC.

The CDR3 sequence: CSVTGQSVTEAFF. CDR3 sequence (DNA): TGCAGCGTGACGGGACAGTCGGTCACTGAAGCTTTCTTT. This chain joins TRBV29-1 and TRBJ1-1; 7 nucleotides match TRBD1. The V gene's germline CDR1 is SQVTM and CDR2 ANQGSEA. V trimming: 6 bases; J trimming: 4 bases; junction bases outside the gene matches: 8. The CDR3 spans 13 residues.

This chain connects TRBV5-1 to TRBJ1-1; D gene unclear. CDR1 SGHRS and CDR2 YFSETQ come from the germline V gene. The CDR3 sequence is 14 residues long. Trimming removed 0 bases at V and 5 bases at J, with 11 bases between. In DNA, the CDR3 is TGCGCCAGCAGCTTGGGTGGTAGTGCTACTGAAGCTTTCTTT. Translating it yields CASSLGGSATEAFF. The entire variable domain, with the rest obtained from reference TRBV5-1 and TRBJ1-1, is as follows: KAGVTQTPRYLIKTRGQQVTLSCSPISGHRSVSWYQQTPGQGLQFLFEYFSETQRNKGNFPGRFSGRQFSNSRSEMNVSTLELGDSALYLCASSLGGSATEAFFGQGTRLTVV.

V is TRBV4-1 and J is TRBJ1-1; D is undetermined. The V gene lost 6 bases and the J gene lost 0 bases, with 17 bases spanning the gap. Germline loops: CDR1 MGHRA, CDR2 YSYEKL. The CDR3 runs 16 residues. The CDR3: CASRTHLGALNTEAFF. The CDR3 coding sequence is TGCGCCAGCAGGACCCACCTGGGTGCGCTGAACACTGAAGCTTTCTTT.

The chain joins TRBV19 to TRBJ2-2; D ambiguous. This CDR3 comprises 13 residues. Germline V gene lookup returns CDR1 LNHDA and CDR2 SQIVND (reference sequence). Trimming took off 3 bases at V and 3 bases at J, with 5 bases between the two ends. The CDR3 region has the DNA TGTGCCAGTAGTATTGGTTACACCGGGGAGCTGTTTTTT. This translates into CASSIGYTGELFF.